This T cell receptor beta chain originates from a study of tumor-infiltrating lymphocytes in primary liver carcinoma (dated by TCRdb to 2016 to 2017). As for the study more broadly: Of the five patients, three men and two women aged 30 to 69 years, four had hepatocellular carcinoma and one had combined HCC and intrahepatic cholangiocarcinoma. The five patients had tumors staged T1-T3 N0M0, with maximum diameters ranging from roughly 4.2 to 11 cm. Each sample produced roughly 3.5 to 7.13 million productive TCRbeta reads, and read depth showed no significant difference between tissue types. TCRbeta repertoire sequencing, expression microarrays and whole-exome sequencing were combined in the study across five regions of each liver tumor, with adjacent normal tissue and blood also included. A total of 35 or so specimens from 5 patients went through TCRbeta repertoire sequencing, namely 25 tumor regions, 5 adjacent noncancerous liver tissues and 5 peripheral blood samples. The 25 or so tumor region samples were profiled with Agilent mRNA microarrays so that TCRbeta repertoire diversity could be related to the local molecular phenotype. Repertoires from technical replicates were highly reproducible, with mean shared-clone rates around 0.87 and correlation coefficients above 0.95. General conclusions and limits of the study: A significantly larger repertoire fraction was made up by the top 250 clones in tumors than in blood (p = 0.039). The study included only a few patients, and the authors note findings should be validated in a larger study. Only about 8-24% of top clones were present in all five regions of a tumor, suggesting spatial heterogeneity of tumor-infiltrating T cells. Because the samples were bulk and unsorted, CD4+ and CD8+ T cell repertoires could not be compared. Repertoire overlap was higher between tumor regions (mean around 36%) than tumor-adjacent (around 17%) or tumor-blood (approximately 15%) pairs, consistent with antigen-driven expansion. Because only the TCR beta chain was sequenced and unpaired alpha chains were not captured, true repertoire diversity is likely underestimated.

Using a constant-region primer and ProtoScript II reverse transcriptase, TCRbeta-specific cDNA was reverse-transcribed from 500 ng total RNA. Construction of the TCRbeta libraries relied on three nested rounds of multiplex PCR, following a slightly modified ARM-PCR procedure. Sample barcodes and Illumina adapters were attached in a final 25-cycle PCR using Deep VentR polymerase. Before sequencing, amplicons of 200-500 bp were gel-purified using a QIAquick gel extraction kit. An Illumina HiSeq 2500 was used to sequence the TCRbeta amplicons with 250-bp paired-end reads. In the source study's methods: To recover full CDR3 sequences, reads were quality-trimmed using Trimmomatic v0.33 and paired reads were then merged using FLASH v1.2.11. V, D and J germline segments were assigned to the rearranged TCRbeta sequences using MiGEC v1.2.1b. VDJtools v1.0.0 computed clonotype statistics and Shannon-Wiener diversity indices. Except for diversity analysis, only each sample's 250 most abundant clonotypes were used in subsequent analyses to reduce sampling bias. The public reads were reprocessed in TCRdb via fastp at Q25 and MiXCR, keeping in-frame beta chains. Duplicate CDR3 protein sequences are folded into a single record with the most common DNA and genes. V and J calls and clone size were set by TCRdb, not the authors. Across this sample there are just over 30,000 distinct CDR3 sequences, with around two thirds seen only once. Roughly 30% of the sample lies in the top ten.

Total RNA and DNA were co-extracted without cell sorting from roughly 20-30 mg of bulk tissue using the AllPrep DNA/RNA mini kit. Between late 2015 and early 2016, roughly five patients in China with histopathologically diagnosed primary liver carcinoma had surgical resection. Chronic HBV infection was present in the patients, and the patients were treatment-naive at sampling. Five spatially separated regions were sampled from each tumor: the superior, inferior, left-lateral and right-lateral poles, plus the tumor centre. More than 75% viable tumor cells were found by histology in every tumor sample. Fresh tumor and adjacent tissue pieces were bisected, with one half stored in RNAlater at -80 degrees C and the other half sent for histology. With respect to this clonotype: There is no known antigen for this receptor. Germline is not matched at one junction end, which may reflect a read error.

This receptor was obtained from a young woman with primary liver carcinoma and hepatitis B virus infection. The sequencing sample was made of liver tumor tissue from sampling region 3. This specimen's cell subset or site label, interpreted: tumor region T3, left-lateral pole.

The DNA reads TGTGCCAGCAGTCCGCGGACATGGTTCACAGGGGAGCCGTTTTTT. Translated, it reads CASSPRTWFTGEPFF. The chain is made from TRBV6-5 and TRBJ2-2; 7 bases in between match TRBD1. Including the terminal cysteine and phenylalanine, the CDR3 comprises 15 residues. The entry retains the CDR3 DNA only, 45 bases that are in frame from base 1. The germline V gene sets CDR1 to MNHEY and CDR2 to SVGAGI.